The entry below gives a single T cell receptor beta chain sequence along with its context. The antigen remains undetermined. Focal radiation with ipilimumab CTLA-4 blockade was given to patients with chemo-refractory metastatic non-small-cell lung cancer. The sample belongs to a study of radiotherapy plus CTLA-4 blockade in lung cancer. The study's findings and limits: Strongest reported response predictors: early blood clone changes and post-radiation interferon-beta.

TCRdb's copy holds only in-frame clones and misses some; the assay was immunoSEQ multiplex PCR. The table has 80,000 or so clones, 78% seen once; the top ten hold 4%. With 6 bases removed from V and 2 bases from J, the gap between germline ends came to 12 bases. Germline CDR1 reads SGHTA; CDR2 reads FQGTGA. The CDR3 consists of 14 residues. The receptor was isolated from a human donor with non-small cell lung cancer who had a partial response to radiotherapy plus ipilimumab. Some clones in this sample may be carry-over from other donors' samples. J is TRBJ2-3 and V is TRBV7-3, with TRBD2 as a possible D gene (6 bases). This sample comprised peripheral blood, obtained from a patient treated with radiotherapy plus ipilimumab. This CDR3 is CASRKEGITDTQYF. Written as DNA, the CDR3 is TGTGCCAGCAGGAAGGAGGGAATCACAGATACGCAGTATTTT.